One and the same sample provided the 2 T cell receptor beta chains below, sequenced in a study of cytomegalovirus exposure and HLA in healthy donors. The data were produced by immunoSEQ multiplex PCR, yet TCRdb's version contains in-frame clones alone and is incomplete. Of over 200,000 clones in the sample, about 92% were seen once. The sequenced sample consisted of PBMCs. The receptors stem from a woman younger than 45 in good health and CMV-seronegative.

The chain uses TRBV2 and TRBJ2-1, with D uncertain. CDR1 SNHLY and CDR2 FYNNEI come from the germline V gene. The CDR3 totals 16 residues. Trimming left V 2 bases short and J 3 bases short, with 14 bases between. CDR3: CASSELVLGIYNEQFF. DNA for the CDR3: TGTGCCAGCAGTGAACTCGTACTGGGGATCTACAATGAGCAGTTCTTC.

A remark on this clone: Within the sample, other DNA sequences also encode this same CDR3. This sequence joins TRBV28 and TRBJ2-7, with 11 bases lining up with TRBD1. With 5 bases clipped from V and 4 bases from J, the junction kept 4 bases outside the gene matches. The germline V gene encodes CDR1 MDHEN and CDR2 SYDVKM. This CDR3 has 14 residues. The CDR3 DNA follows: TGTGCCAGCAGTCCCGGACAGGGGGCATACGAGCAGTACTTC. This encodes CASSPGQGAYEQYF.